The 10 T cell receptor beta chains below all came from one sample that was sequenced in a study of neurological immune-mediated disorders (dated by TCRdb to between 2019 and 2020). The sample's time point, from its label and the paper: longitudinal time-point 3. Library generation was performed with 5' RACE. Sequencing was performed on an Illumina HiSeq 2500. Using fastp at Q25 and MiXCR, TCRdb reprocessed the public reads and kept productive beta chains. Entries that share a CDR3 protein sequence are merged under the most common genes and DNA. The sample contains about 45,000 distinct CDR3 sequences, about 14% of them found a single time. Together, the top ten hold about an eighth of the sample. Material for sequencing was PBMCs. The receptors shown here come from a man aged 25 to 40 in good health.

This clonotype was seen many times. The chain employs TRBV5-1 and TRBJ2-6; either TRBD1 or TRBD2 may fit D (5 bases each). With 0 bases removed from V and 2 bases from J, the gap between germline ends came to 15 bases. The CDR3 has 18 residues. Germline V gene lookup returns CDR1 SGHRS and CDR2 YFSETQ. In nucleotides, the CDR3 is TGCGCCAGCAGCTTGGTGGACGGGGCAGCTCCTGGGGCCAACGTCCTGACTTTC. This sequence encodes CASSLVDGAAPGANVLTF.

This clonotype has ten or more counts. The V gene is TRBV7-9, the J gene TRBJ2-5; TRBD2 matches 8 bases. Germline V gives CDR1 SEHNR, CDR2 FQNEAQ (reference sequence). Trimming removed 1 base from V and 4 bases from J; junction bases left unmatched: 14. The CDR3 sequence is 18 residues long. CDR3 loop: CASSLVASGAGGRETQYF. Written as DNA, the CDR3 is TGTGCCAGCAGCTTAGTCGCCTCTGGGGCGGGAGGTAGAGAGACCCAGTACTTC.

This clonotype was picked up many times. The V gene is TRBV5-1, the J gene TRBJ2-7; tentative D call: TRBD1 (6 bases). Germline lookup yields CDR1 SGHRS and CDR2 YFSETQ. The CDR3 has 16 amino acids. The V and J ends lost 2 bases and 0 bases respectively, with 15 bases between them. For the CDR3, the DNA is TGCGCCAGCAGCTTAGATCCGGGACATATCTCCTACGAGCAGTACTTC. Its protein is CASSLDPGHISYEQYF.

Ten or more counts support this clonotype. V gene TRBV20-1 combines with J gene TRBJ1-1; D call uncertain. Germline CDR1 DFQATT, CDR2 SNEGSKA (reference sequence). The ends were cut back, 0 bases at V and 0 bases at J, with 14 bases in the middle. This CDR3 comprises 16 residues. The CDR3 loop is CSARDPPPAVNTEAFF. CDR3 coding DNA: TGCAGTGCTAGAGACCCCCCTCCGGCGGTGAACACTGAAGCTTTCTTT.

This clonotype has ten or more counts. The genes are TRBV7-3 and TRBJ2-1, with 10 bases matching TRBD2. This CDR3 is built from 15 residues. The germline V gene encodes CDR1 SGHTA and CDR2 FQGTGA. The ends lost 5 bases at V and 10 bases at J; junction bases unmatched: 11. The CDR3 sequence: CASSRGSGRAYEQFF. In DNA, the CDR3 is TGTGCCAGCAGCCGGGGGAGCGGGAGGGCCTACGAGCAGTTCTTC.

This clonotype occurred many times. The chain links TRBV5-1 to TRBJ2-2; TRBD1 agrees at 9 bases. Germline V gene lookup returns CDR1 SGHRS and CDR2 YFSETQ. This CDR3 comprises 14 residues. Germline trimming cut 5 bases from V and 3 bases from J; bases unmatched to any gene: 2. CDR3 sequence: CASRWTGDTGELFF. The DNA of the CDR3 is TGCGCCAGCAGATGGACAGGGGACACCGGGGAGCTGTTTTTT.

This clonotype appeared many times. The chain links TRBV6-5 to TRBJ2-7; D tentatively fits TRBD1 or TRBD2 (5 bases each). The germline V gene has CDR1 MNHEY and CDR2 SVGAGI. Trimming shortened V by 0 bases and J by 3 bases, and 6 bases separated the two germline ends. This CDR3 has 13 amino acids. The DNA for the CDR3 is TGTGCCAGCAGTTACTCGAGGGGCTACGAGCAGTACTTC. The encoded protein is CASSYSRGYEQYF.

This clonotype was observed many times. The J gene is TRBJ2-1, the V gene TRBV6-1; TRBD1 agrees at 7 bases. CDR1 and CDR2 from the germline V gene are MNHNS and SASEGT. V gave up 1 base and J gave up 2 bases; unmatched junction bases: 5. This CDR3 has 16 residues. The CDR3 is CASSEVLQGTYNEQFF. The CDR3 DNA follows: TGTGCCAGCAGTGAAGTATTACAGGGGACCTACAATGAGCAGTTCTTC.

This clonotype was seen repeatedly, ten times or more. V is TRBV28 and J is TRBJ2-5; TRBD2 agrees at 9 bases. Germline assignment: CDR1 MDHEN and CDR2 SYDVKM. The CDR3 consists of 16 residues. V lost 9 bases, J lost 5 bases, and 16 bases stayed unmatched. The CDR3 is CASTASGTLARETQYF. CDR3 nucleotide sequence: TGTGCCAGTACTGCTAGCGGGACACTCGCCCGGGAGACCCAGTACTTC.

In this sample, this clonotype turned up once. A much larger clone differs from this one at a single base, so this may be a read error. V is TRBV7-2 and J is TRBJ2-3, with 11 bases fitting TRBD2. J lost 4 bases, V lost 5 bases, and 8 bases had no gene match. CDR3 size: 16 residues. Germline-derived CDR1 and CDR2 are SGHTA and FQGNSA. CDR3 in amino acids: CASSLLAGGVSDTQYF. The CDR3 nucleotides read TGTGCCAGCAGCCTCCTAGCGGGAGGAGTGTCAGATACGCAGTATTTT.